These 7 T cell receptor beta chains came from one sample sequenced in a study of identifying expanded T cells in peripheral blood (dated by TCRdb to the late 2010s). Libraries were prepared through the immunoSEQ multiplex PCR assay. As stored in TCRdb, this immuneACCESS dataset retains in-frame rearrangements with V and J assigned. A fraction of the clones does not appear; measured against another copy, unresolved V genes explain less than half of the discrepancy, and the remainder lacks a known reason. A total of some 75,000 clones appear in this sample, roughly 90% of them only once. Around 3% of the sample is taken by the ten largest. Sequencing used blood. The origin of the receptors is a person aged 18 to 75 in good health.

The chain carries TRBV5-1 and TRBJ2-1; D might be TRBD2 (6 bases). V lost 8 bases and J lost 3, with 15 bases in between. CDR1 and CDR2 (germline): SGHRS, YFSETQ. The length of the CDR3 is 14 residues. CDR3 sequence: CARPQTRVYNEQFF. In nucleotides, the CDR3 is TGCGCCAGACCCCAGACTAGAGTCTACAATGAGCAGTTCTTC.

The chain has TRBV7-9 and TRBJ2-1; 7 positions match TRBD2. J gave up 8 bases and V 0 bases, and 4 bases lay outside the gene matches. From germline, CDR1 is SEHNR and CDR2 FQNEAQ (reference sequence). The CDR3 consists of 14 residues. CDR3 bases: TGTGCCAGCAGCTTAGCGGGAGGGCGGGATGAGCAGTTCTTC. Translated, it gives CASSLAGGRDEQFF.

Details on this clone: Since a far larger clone is one base different, this is likely a read error. V gene TRBV2 combines with J gene TRBJ2-5, with D unclear. V was clipped by 1 base and J by 5 bases, with 5 bases between them. CDR3 length equals 12 residues. Germline assignment: CDR1 SNHLY and CDR2 FYNNEI. The CDR3 coding sequence is TGTGCCAGCAGTGAAGGGTGGGAGACCCAGTACTTC. Its translation: CASSEGWETQYF.

The table lists this clone with a count of one. The rearrangement links TRBV27 to TRBJ1-4; D is ambiguous. Germline lookup yields CDR1 MNHEY and CDR2 SMNVEV (reference sequence). Trimming took 2 bases from V and 10 from J, leaving 17 bases between them. The CDR3 consists of 15 residues. The CDR3 loop is CASSLPTTAVGKLFF. The DNA for the CDR3 is TGTGCCAGCAGTTTACCGACGACTGCCGTAGGAAAACTGTTTTTT.

The CDR3 spells CASSPGVSSYNEQFF. The CDR3 DNA reads TGTGCCAGCTCACCAGGGGTTAGCTCCTACAATGAGCAGTTCTTC. This sequence joins TRBV18 and TRBJ2-1; no firm D call. Germline values: CDR1 KGHSH, CDR2 LQKENI. Trimming stripped 2 bases from V and 0 bases from J, with 8 bases between. The CDR3 has 15 amino acids.

The V and J genes are TRBV4-3 and TRBJ2-1; 12 bases are a match to TRBD1. The length of the CDR3 is 17 residues. The germline gives CDR1 LGHNA, CDR2 YSLEER. With 0 bases clipped from V and 9 bases from J, the junction kept 9 bases outside the gene matches. The CDR3 DNA sequence: TGCGCCAGCAGCCAAGACCTACCGGGACAGGGGGCGGCTGAGCAGTTCTTC. It is translated as CASSQDLPGQGAAEQFF.

This rearrangement joins TRBV19 to TRBJ1-6; D is ambiguous. V lost 4 bases and J lost 0, with 13 bases in between. The CDR3 runs to 17 residues. Germline assignment: CDR1 LNHDA and CDR2 SQIVND (reference sequence). CDR3: CASSTGRQSSYNSPLHF. The CDR3 bases are TGTGCCAGTAGTACGGGGAGGCAGAGCTCCTATAATTCACCCCTCCACTTT.